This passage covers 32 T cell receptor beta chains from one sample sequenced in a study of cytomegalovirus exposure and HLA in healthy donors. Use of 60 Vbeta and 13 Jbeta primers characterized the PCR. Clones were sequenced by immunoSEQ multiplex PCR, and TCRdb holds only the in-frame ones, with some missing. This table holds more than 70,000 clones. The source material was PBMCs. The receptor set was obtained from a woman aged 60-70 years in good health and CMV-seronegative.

CDR3 protein: CASSSTGTGNTEAFF. CDR3 sequence (DNA): TGTGCCAGCAGCTCAACCGGGACAGGGAACACTGAAGCTTTCTTT. The rearrangement uses TRBV28 and TRBJ1-1, with TRBD1 identical over 8 bases. The CDR3 contains 15 residues. Germline V gene data show CDR1 as MDHEN and CDR2 as SYDVKM. With V trimmed by 6 bases and J by 1 base, 7 bases remained unmatched.

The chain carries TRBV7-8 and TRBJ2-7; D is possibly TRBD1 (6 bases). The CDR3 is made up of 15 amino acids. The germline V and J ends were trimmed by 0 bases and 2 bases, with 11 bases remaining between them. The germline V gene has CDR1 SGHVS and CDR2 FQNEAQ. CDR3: CASSLAGTLPYEQYF. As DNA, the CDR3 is TGTGCCAGCAGCTTAGCCGGGACACTTCCCTACGAGCAGTACTTC.

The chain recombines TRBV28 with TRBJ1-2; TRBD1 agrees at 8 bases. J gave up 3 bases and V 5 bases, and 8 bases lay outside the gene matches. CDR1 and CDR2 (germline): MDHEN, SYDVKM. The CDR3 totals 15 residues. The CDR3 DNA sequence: TGTGCCAGCAGTCCAGACAGGGGTCCCGACTATGGCTACACCTTC. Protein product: CASSPDRGPDYGYTF.

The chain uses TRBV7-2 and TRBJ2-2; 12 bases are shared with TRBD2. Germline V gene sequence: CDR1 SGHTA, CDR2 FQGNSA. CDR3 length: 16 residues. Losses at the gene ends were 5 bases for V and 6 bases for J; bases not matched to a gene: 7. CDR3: CASSTASGRGAGELFF. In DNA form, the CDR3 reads TGTGCCAGCAGCACCGCTAGCGGGAGGGGGGCCGGGGAGCTGTTTTTT.

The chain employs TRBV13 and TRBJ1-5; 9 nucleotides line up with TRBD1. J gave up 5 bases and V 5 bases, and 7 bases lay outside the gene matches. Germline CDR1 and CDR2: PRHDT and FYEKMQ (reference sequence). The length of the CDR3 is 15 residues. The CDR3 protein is CASSHGQGTYQPQHF. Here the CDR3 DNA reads TGTGCCAGCAGCCACGGACAGGGGACCTATCAGCCCCAGCATTTT.

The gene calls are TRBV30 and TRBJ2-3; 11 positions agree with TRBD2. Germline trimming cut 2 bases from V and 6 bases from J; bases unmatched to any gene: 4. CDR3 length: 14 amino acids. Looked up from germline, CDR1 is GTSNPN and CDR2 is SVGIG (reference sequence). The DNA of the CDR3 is TGTGCCTGGAGTACTAGCGGGAGTCCGGATACGCAGTATTTT. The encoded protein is CAWSTSGSPDTQYF.

As DNA, the CDR3 is TGTGCCAGCAGGCCTACCGCTCTGGGCGCAGATACGCAGTATTTT. It is translated as CASRPTALGADTQYF. The rearrangement joins TRBV2 to TRBJ2-3; D remains ambiguous. The CDR3 loop spans 15 amino acids. Trimming took off 6 bases at V and 4 bases at J, with 17 bases between the two ends. Germline V CDR1 and CDR2: SNHLY, FYNNEI.

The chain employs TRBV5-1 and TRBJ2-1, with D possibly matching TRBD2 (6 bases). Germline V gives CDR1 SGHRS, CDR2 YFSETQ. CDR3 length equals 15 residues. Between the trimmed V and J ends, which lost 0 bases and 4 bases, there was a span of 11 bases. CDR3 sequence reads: CASSLVSGGYNEQFF. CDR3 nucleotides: TGCGCCAGCAGCTTGGTATCAGGAGGGTACAATGAGCAGTTCTTC. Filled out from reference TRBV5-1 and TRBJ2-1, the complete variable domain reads KAGVTQTPRYLIKTRGQQVTLSCSPISGHRSVSWYQQTPGQGLQFLFEYFSETQRNKGNFPGRFSGRQFSNSRSEMNVSTLELGDSALYLCASSLVSGGYNEQFFGPGTRLTVL.

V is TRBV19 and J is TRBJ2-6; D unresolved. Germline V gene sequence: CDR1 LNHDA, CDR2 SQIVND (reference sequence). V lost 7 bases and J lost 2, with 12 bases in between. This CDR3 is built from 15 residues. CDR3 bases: TGTGCCAGTAATTTTGGTGAGGCTGGGGCCAACGTCCTGACTTTC. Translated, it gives CASNFGEAGANVLTF.

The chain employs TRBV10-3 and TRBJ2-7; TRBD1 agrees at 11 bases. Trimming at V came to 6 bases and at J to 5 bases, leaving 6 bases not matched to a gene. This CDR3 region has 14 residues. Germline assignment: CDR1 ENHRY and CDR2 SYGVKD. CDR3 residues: CAISDRGQGDEQYF. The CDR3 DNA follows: TGTGCCATCAGCGATAGGGGACAGGGGGACGAGCAGTACTTC.

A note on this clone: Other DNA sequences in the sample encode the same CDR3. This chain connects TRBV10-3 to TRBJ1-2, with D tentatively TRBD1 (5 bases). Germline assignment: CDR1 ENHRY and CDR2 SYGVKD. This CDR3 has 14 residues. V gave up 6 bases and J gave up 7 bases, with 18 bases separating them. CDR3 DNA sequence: TGTGCCATCAGGGACAACACAGCGATTACTGGCTACACCTTC. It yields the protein CAIRDNTAITGYTF.

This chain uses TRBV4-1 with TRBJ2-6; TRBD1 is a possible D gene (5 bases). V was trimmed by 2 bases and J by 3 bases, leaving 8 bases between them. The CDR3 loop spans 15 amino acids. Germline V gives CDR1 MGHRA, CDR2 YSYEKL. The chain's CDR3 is CASSQPGFGANVLTF. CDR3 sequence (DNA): TGCGCCAGCAGCCAACCAGGGTTTGGGGCCAACGTCCTGACTTTC.

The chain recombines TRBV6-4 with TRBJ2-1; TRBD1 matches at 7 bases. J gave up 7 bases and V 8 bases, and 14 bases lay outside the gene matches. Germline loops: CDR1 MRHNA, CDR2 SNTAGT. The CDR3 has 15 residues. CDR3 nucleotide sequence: TGTGCCAGCTCTCAGAGACAGGGTTATGGGAATGAGCAGTTCTTC. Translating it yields CASSQRQGYGNEQFF.

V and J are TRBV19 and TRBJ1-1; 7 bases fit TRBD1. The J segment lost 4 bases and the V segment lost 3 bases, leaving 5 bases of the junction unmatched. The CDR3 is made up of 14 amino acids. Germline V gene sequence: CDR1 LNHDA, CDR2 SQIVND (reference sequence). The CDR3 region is CASSIIGDSTEAFF. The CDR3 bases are TGTGCCAGTAGTATTATCGGGGACAGCACTGAAGCTTTCTTT.

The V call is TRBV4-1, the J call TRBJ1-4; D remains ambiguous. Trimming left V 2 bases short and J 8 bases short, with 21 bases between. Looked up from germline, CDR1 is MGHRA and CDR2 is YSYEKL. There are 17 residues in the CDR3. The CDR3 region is CASSQSVVGEWLEKLFF. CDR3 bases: TGCGCCAGCAGCCAAAGTGTTGTAGGAGAATGGCTAGAAAAACTGTTTTTT.

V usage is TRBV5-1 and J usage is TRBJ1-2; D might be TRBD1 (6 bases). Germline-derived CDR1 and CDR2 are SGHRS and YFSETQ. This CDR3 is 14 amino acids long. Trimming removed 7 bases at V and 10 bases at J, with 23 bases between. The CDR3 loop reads CASAGGDTTLDYTF. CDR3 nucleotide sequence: TGCGCCAGCGCGGGTGGGGACACCACCCTCGACTACACCTTC.

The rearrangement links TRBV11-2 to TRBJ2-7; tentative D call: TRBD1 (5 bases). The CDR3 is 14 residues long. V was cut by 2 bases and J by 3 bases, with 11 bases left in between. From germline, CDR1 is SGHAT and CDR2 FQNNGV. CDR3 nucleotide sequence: TGTGCCAGCAGCTTACTAGGGGCAGGCTACGAGCAGTACTTC. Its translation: CASSLLGAGYEQYF.

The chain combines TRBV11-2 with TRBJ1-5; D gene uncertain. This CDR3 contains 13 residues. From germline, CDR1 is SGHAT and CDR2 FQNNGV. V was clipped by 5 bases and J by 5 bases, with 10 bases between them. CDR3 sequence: CASSRGGDQPQHF. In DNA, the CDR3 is TGTGCCAGCAGCCGTGGCGGCGATCAGCCCCAGCATTTT.

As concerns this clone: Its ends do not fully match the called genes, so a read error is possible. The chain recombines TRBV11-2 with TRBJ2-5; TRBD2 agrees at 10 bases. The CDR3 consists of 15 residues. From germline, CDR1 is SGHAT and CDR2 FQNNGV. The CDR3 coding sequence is TGTGCCAGCAGCGGGACTAGCGCCGTTCAAGGGACCCAGTACTTC. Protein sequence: CASSGTSAVQGTQYF. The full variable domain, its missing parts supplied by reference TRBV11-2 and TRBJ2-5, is EAGVAQSPRYKIIEKRQSVAFWCNPISGHATLYWYQQILGQGPKLLIQFQNNGVVDDSQLPKDRFSAERLKGVDSTLKIQPAKLEDSAVYLCASSGTSAVQGTQYFGPGTRLLVL.

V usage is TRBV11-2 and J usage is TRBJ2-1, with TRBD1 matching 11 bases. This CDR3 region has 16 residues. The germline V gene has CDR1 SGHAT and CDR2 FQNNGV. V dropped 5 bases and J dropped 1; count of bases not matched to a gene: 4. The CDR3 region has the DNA TGTGCCAGCAGCGTAGGACAGGGGGCTTCCTACAATGAGCAGTTCTTC. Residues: CASSVGQGASYNEQFF.

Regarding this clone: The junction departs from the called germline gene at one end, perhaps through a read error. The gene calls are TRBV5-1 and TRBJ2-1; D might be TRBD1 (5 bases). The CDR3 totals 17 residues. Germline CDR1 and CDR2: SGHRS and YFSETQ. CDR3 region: CANSLVFQGGSYNEQFF. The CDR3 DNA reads TGCGCCAACAGCTTGGTTTTTCAGGGCGGCTCCTACAATGAGCAGTTCTTC.

CDR3 DNA: TGCAGCGTTGTCAAGGCGGGTGGCGTGGGGGAGCAGTACTTC. Its protein is CSVVKAGGVGEQYF. This chain uses TRBV29-1 with TRBJ2-7; D possibly corresponds to TRBD2 (5 bases). Trimming took 4 bases from V and 7 from J, leaving 20 bases between them. The CDR3 runs 14 residues. In germline, CDR1 is SQVTM, CDR2 ANQGSEA.

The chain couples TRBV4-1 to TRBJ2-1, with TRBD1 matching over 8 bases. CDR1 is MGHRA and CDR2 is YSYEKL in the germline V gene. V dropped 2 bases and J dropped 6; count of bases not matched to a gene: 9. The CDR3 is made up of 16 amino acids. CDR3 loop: CASSQLTGAFGNEQFF. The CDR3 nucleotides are TGCGCCAGCAGCCAACTGACAGGGGCGTTTGGCAATGAGCAGTTCTTC.

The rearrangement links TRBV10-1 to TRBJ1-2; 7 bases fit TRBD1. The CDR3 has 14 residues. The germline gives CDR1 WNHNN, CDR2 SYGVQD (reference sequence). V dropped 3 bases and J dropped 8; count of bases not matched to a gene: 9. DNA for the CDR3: TGCGCCAGCAGTGAATCGCATATAGGGGGCGGCTACACCTTC. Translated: CASSESHIGGGYTF.

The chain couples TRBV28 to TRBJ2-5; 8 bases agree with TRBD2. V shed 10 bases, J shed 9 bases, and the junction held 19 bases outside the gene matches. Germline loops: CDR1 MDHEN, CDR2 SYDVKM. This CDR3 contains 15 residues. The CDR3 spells CATLPPSGWGGAQYF. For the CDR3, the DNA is TGTGCCACTTTACCGCCTAGCGGGTGGGGGGGGGCCCAGTACTTC.

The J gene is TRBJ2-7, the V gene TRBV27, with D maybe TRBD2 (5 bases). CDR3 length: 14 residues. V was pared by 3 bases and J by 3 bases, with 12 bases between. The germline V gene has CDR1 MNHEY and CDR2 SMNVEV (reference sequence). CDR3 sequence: CASSFKPGGYEQYF. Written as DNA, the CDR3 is TGTGCCAGCAGTTTCAAACCCGGAGGCTACGAGCAGTACTTC.

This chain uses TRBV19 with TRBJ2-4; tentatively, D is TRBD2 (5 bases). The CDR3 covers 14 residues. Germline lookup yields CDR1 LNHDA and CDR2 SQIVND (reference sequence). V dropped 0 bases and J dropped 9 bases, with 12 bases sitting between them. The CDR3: CASSIDRGFPIQYF. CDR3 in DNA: TGTGCCAGTAGTATAGATCGAGGGTTCCCCATTCAGTACTTC.

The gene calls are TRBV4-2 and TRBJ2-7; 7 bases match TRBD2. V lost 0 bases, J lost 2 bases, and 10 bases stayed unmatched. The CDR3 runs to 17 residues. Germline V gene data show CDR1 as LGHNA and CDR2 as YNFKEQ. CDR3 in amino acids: CASSQDRAGEWTYEQYF. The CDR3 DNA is TGTGCCAGCAGCCAAGATCGTGCGGGGGAATGGACCTACGAGCAGTACTTC.

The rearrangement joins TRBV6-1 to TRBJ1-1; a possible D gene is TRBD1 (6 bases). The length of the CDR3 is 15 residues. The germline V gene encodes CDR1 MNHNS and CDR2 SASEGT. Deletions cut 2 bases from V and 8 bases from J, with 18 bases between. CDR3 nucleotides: TGTGCCAGCAGTGAATCAGTGGGAGGGGGTCGGGAAGCTTTCTTT. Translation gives CASSESVGGGREAFF.

CDR3 in DNA: TGTGCCAGCACCACTCAGGGGGACTTGGTTTCAACTAATGAAAAACTGTTTTTT. Translating it yields CASTTQGDLVSTNEKLFF. The chain uses TRBV28 and TRBJ1-4; 7 bases match TRBD1. Germline-derived CDR1 and CDR2 are MDHEN and SYDVKM. V was pared by 7 bases and J by 0 bases, with 14 bases of the junction left unmatched. The CDR3 has 18 residues. Supplemented by reference TRBV28 and TRBJ1-4, the full variable domain reads DVKVTQSSRYLVKRTGEKVFLECVQDMDHENMFWYRQDPGLGLRLIYFSYDVKMKEKGDIPEGYSVSREKKERFSLILESASTNQTSMYLCASTTQGDLVSTNEKLFFGSGTQLSVL.

As DNA, the CDR3 is TGTGCCAGCAGCGTAGAACAGGGTAGGACTGAAGCTTTCTTT. It codes for CASSVEQGRTEAFF. V usage is TRBV9 and J usage is TRBJ1-1, with D perhaps matching TRBD1 (6 bases). Germline V lookup: CDR1 SGDLS, CDR2 YYNGEE. The V end was cut by 0 bases, the J end by 5 bases, with 11 bases between. The CDR3 has 14 residues. Using reference TRBV9 and TRBJ1-1 for the parts outside the CDR3, the full variable domain is DSGVTQTPKHLITATGQRVTLRCSPRSGDLSVYWYQQSLDQGLQFLIQYYNGEERAKGNILERFSAQQFPDLHSELNLSSLELGDSALYFCASSVEQGRTEAFFGQGTRLTVV.

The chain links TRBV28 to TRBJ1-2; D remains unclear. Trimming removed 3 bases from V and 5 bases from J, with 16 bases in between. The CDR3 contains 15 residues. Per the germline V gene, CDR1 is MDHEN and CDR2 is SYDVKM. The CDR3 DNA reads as TGTGCCAGCAGTTTCGGCCTCGGACTAACTTATGGCTACACCTTC. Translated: CASSFGLGLTYGYTF.